This T cell receptor beta chain is drawn from a study of blood T cell repertoires in COVID-19. Study at large: Italy, Spain and the United States were the sources of the convalescent and acute COVID-19 samples. PBMCs, B-cell-depleted T cells, or T cells provided the cDNA or gDNA that made up the material.

Authors' data handling: For nucleated cells, counts were estimated from reference gene primer amplification. Sequenced by immunoSEQ multiplex PCR; TCRdb stores in-frame clones only, minus some. That table is the source of V, J and clone size, and D and trimming were worked out from the DNA. The repertoire holds roughly 150,000 clones, with around 83% as singletons. Germline V lookup: CDR1 MGHDK, CDR2 SYGVNS. This CDR3 comprises 17 residues. V dropped 8 bases and J dropped 8; count of bases not matched to a gene: 20. The source of this sequence is a woman older than 75 with acute or convalescent COVID-19. The chain carries TRBV25-1 and TRBJ1-4; 7 bases are shared with TRBD1. The sample was peripheral blood. CDR3 sequence: CASQPWGTGTDREKLFF. CDR3 DNA sequence: TGTGCCAGCCAACCCTGGGGAACCGGGACAGACAGAGAAAAACTGTTTTTT.